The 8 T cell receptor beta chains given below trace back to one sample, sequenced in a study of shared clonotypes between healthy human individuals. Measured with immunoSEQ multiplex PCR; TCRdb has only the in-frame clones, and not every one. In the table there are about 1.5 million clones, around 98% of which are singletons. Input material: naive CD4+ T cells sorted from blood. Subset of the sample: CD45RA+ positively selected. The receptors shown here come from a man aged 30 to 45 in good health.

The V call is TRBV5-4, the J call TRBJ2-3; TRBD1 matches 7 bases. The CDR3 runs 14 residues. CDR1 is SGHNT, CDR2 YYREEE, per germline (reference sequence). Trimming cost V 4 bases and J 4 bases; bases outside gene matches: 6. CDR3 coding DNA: TGTGCCAGCAGCAGCGGACAGGAGCCAGATACGCAGTATTTT. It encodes CASSSGQEPDTQYF.

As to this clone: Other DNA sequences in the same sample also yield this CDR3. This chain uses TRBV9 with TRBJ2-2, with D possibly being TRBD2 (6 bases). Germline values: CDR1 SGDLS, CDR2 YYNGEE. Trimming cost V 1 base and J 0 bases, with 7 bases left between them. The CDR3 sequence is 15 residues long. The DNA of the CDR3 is TGTGCCAGCAGCGTAACGGGAGCGAACACCGGGGAGCTGTTTTTT. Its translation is CASSVTGANTGELFF. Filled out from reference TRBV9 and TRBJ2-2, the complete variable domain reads DSGVTQTPKHLITATGQRVTLRCSPRSGDLSVYWYQQSLDQGLQFLIQYYNGEERAKGNILERFSAQQFPDLHSELNLSSLELGDSALYFCASSVTGANTGELFFGEGSRLTVL.

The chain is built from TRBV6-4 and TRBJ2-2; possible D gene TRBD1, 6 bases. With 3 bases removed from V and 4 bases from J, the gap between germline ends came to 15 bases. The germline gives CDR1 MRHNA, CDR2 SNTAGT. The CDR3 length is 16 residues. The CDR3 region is CASSDSYGQPTGELFF. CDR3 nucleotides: TGTGCCAGCAGTGATTCATACGGACAGCCCACCGGGGAGCTGTTTTTT.

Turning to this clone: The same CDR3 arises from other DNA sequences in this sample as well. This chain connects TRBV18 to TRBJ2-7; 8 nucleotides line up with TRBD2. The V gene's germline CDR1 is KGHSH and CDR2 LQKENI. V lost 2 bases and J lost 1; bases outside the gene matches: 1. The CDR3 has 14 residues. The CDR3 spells CASSPSGSSYEQYF. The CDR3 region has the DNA TGTGCCAGCTCACCAAGCGGGAGTTCCTACGAGCAGTACTTC.

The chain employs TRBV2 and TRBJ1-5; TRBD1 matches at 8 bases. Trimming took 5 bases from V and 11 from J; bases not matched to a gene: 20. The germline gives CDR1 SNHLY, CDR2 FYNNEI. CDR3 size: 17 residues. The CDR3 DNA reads TGTGCCAGCAGTTTTGAGTGGACAGGGTCAGGAGAATCCGCCCAGCATTTT. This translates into CASSFEWTGSGESAQHF.

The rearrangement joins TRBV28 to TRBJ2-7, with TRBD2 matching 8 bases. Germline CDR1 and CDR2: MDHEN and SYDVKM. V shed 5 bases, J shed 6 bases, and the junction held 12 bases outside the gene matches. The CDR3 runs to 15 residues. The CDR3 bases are TGTGCCAGCAGTGACCCATCACGGGAGGGTGGCGAGCAGTACTTC. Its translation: CASSDPSREGGEQYF.

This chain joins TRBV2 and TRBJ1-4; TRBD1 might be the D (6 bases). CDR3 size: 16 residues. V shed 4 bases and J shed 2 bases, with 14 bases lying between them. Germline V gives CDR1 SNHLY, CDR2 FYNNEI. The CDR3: CASSGQAGGTNEKLFF. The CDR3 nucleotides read TGTGCCAGCAGTGGACAGGCCGGAGGTACTAATGAAAAACTGTTTTTT.

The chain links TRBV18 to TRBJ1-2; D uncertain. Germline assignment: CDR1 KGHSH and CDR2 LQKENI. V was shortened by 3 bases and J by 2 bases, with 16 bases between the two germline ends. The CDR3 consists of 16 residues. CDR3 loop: CASSPLPWNGNYGYTF. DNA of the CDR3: TGTGCCAGCTCACCCCTACCATGGAACGGGAACTATGGCTACACCTTC. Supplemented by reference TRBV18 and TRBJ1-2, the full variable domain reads NAGVMQNPRHLVRRRGQEARLRCSPMKGHSHVYWYRQLPEEGLKFMVYLQKENIIDESGMPKERFSAEFPKEGPSILRIQQVVRGDSAAYFCASSPLPWNGNYGYTFGSGTRLTVV.